This TCR beta chain was sequenced for a study of blood T cell repertoires in COVID-19. Germline V gene data show CDR1 as MNHEY and CDR2 as SMNVEV (reference sequence). The CDR3 loop spans 15 amino acids. J was trimmed by 6 bases and V by 7 bases; bases with no gene match: 10. The table came from immunoSEQ multiplex PCR; TCRdb's copy has only in-frame clones and leaves some out. The sample yields some 130,000 clones, 84% seen once. The sample taken for sequencing was peripheral blood. The chain recombines TRBV27 with TRBJ2-1; TRBD1 aligns across 9 bases. This clonotype was sampled from a human donor in a cohort sampled during active COVID-19. CDR3 bases: TGTGCCAGCACCAATCTGGACAGGGGCTTCAATGAGCAGTTCTTC. This codes for CASTNLDRGFNEQFF.